The clone carrying this T cell receptor (beta chain) was detected a few times. The antigen is unknown. It is likely a read error, because the conserved phenylalanine at the end of the CDR3 is missing. Unique molecular identifiers were affixed to single, distinct cDNA molecules. One entry per CDR3 protein results from TCRdb running MiXCR on the 5' RACE reads. Counted here are some 77,000 distinct CDR3 sequences, over 9% occurring once; the ten biggest clones make up 4.8%. The sample comes from a study of early T cells in non-severe SARS-CoV-2 infection. Study details: Bulk RNA isolated from unsorted whole blood underwent sequencing; chains were not paired. Study results and limitations: Reliance on VDJdb matching favored anti-spike CD8 responses; private and CD4 specificities were missed.

V was clipped by 3 bases and J by 5 bases; unmatched bases: 0. The CDR3 runs 14 residues. Sequenced: whole blood. This TCR was sampled from an adult who was a healthcare worker with PCR-confirmed SARS-CoV-2 infection or an uninfected control (not recorded which). V gene TRBV12-3 or TRBV12-4 combines with J gene TRBJ2-5; TRBD2 aligns across 13 bases. This CDR3 reads CASSLTSGRETQYS. The DNA of the CDR3 is TGTGCCAGCAGTTTGACTAGCGGGAGGGAGACCCAGTACTCC.